This TCR beta chain comes out of a study of shared clonotypes between healthy human individuals. Naivety among CD8 cells was defined by CD45RO negativity and positive CCR7 selection, thereby excluding terminally differentiated effector memory CD45RA+ cells. CDR1 is SNHLY and CDR2 is FYNNEI in the germline V gene. The CDR3 has 12 residues. V shed 7 bases and J shed 3 bases, with 10 bases lying between them. The assay was immunoSEQ multiplex PCR, and TCRdb's table has in-frame clones only and misses some. The sample shows just over 2,000,000 clones, roughly 94% of them seen only once. This clone was seen a single time. Its antigen is not known. This sample includes further DNA sequences coding for the same CDR3. Study-wide points: Some naive CD4 clonotypes, around 4.7%, turned up in common across several donors. Across subsets, estimated richness was generally greater for naive than for memory populations. What rarefaction showed was incomplete sorted-subset sequencing despite large depth.

The TCR sequence derives from a man between 18 and 35 years old in good health. The chain recombines TRBV2 with TRBJ2-7; the D gene could be TRBD1 or TRBD2 (5 bases each). The sequenced sample consisted of naive CD8+ T cells sorted from blood. Written as DNA, the CDR3 is TGTGCCAGCACGGGGCCGAACTACGAGCAGTACTTC. Protein: CASTGPNYEQYF.